The source of this T cell receptor beta chain is a study of cytomegalovirus exposure and HLA in healthy donors. The CDR3 runs 18 residues. V lost 4 bases and J lost 4; bases outside the gene matches: 15. The V gene's germline CDR1 is SGHVS and CDR2 FNYEAQ. Points from the study as a whole: Cytomegalovirus-associated TCR beta chains were listed, numbering some 150. The classifier reportedly diagnosed cytomegalovirus status with high sensitivity and specificity.

Use of 60 Vbeta and 13 Jbeta primers characterized the PCR. TCRdb's copy holds only in-frame clones and misses some; the assay was immunoSEQ multiplex PCR. The sample gives 100,000 to 150,000 clones, over 75% of which show up once; 1.5% is in the top ten. As to this clone: Its specificity is not known.

The receptor was derived from a woman between 18 and 29 years old in good health and CMV-seronegative. The V gene is TRBV7-6, the J gene TRBJ2-5; 10 positions match TRBD2. Sequencing used PBMCs. The CDR3 reads CASSSGGGTSARGETQYF. DNA of the CDR3: TGTGCCAGCAGCTCCGGAGGGGGGACTAGCGCTAGGGGAGAGACCCAGTACTTC.